A few counts support the clone carrying this TCR beta chain. Antigen unknown. The source of the sample is a study of identical twins. In TCRdb, the 5' RACE reads were re-called with MiXCR into one record per CDR3 protein. The sample holds 350,000 to 600,000 distinct CDR3 sequences, more than 13% seen once. Donors uniformly comprised healthy Caucasians. Germline V gene sequence: CDR1 ENHRY, CDR2 SYGVKD. The germline V and J ends were trimmed by 6 bases and 0 bases, with 10 bases remaining between them. The CDR3 extends over 14 amino acids. Study findings and constraints: Models underestimated out-of-frame TCR alpha sharing in monozygotic twins. Whereas memory repertoires showed no such difference, abundant cord blood beta clonotypes carried fewer insertions.

These data were also filed under a second study, of yellow fever vaccine responses in identical twins.

Material: CD4+ T cells sorted from blood. This TCR was sampled from a woman between 18 and 29 years old in good health. V gene TRBV10-3 combines with J gene TRBJ2-3; D is perhaps TRBD1 (7 bases). The CDR3 loop reads CAIRTGTSTDTQYF. The CDR3 bases are TGTGCCATCAGGACAGGGACTAGCACAGATACGCAGTATTTT.